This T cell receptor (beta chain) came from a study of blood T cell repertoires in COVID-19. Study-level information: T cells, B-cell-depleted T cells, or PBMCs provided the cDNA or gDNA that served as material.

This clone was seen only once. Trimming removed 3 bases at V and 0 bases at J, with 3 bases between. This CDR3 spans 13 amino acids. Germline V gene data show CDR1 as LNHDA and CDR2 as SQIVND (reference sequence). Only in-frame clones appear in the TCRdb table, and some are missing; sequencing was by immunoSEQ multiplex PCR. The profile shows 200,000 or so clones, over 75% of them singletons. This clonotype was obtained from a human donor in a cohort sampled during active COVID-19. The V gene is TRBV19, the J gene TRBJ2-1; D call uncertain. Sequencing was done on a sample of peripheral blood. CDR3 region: CASSIGSYNEQFF. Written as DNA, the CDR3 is TGTGCCAGTAGTATCGGCTCCTACAATGAGCAGTTCTTC. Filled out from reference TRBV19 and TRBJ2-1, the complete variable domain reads DGGITQSPKYLFRKEGQNVTLSCEQNLNHDAMYWYRQDPGQGLRLIYYSQIVNDFQKGDIAEGYSVSREKKESFPLTVTSAQKNPTAFYLCASSIGSYNEQFFGPGTRLTVL.